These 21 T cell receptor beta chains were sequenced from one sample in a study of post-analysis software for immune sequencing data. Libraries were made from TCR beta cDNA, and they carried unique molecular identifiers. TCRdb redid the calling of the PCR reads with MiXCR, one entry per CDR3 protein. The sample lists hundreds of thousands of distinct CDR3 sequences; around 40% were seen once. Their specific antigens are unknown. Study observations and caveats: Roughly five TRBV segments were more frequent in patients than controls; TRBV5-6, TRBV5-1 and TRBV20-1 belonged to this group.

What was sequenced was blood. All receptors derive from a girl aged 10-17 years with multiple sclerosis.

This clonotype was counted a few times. The CDR3 sequence is CASSQGLAGVYEQYF. CDR3 coding DNA: TGCGCCAGCAGCCAAGGACTAGCGGGAGTTTACGAGCAGTACTTC. This chain links TRBV4-3 with TRBJ2-7, with 12 bases matching TRBD2. Trimming at V came to 1 base and at J to 4 bases, leaving 2 bases not matched to a gene. Per germline, CDR1 LGHNA and CDR2 YSLEER. The CDR3 is made up of 15 amino acids.

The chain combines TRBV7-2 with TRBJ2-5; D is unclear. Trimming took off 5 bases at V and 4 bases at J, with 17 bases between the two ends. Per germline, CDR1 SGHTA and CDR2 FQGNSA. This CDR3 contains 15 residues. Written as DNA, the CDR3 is TGTGCCAGCAGCCCCACCGTGGCGACCGGAGAGACCCAGTACTTC. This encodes CASSPTVATGETQYF.

Here the CDR3 reads CSARIREGYGYTF. The CDR3 bases are TGCAGTGCTAGAATCAGAGAGGGCTATGGCTACACCTTC. The chain is built from TRBV20-1 and TRBJ1-2; no clear D. The germline V and J ends were trimmed by 2 bases and 4 bases, with 11 bases remaining between them. This CDR3 has 13 residues. Per the germline V gene, CDR1 is DFQATT and CDR2 is SNEGSKA (reference sequence).

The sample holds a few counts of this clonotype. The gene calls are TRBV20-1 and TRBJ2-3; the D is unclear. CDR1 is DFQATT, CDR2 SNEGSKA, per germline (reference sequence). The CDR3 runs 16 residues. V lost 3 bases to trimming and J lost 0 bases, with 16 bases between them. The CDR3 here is CSASAAGLLSTDTQYF. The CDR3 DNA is TGCAGTGCTAGCGCTGCCGGATTGCTTAGCACAGATACGCAGTATTTT.

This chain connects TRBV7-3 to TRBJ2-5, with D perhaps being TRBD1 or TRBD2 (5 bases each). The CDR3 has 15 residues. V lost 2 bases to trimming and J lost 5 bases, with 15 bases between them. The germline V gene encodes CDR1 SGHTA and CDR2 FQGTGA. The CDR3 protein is CASSLSGPEGETQYF. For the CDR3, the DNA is TGTGCCAGCAGCTTATCCGGCCCCGAGGGGGAGACCCAGTACTTC.

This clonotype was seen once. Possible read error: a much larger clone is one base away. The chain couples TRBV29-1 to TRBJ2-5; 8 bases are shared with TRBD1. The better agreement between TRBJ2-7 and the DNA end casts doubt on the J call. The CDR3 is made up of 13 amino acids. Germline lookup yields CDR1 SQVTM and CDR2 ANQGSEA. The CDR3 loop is CSVVADRDHEQYF. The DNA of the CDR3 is TGCAGCGTTGTCGCGGACAGGGACCACGAGCAGTACTTC.

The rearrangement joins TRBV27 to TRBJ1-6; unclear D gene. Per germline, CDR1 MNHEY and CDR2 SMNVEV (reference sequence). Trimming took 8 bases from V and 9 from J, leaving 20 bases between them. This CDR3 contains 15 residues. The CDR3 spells CASGRGGVEGSPLHF. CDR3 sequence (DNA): TGTGCCAGCGGTCGAGGCGGAGTGGAAGGTTCACCCCTCCACTTT.

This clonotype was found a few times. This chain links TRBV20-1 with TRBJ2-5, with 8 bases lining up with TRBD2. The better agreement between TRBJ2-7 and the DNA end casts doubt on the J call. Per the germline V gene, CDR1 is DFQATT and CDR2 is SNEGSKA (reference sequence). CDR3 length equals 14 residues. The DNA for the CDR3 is TGCAGTGCTAGCCCCGGGACTAGAATCCACGAGCAGTACTTC. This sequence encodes CSASPGTRIHEQYF.

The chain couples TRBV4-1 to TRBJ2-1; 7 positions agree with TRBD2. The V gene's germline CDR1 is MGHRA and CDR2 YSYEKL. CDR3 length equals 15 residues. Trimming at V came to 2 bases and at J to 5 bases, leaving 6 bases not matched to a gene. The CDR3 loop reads CASSQFLAENNEQFF. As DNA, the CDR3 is TGCGCCAGCAGCCAATTCCTAGCGGAAAACAATGAGCAGTTCTTC.

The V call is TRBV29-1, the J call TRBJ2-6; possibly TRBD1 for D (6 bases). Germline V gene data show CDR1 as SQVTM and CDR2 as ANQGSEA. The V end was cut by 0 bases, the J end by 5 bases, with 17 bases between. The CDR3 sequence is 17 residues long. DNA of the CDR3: TGCAGCGTTGAAGAAAGGTATGGGACATCTAGGGCCAACGTCCTGACTTTC. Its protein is CSVEERYGTSRANVLTF. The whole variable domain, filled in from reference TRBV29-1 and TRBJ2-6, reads SAVISQKPSRDICQRGTSLTIQCQVDSQVTMMFWYRQQPGQSLTLIATANQGSEATYESGFVIDKFPISRPNLTFSTLTVSNMSPEDSSIYLCSVEERYGTSRANVLTFGAGSRLTVL.

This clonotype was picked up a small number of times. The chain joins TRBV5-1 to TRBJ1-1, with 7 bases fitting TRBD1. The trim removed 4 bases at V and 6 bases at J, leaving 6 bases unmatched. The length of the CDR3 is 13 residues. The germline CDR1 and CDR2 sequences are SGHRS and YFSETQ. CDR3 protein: CASSRTGTAEAFF. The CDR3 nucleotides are TGCGCCAGCAGCCGAACCGGGACAGCTGAAGCTTTCTTT. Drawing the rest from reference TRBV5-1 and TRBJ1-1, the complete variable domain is KAGVTQTPRYLIKTRGQQVTLSCSPISGHRSVSWYQQTPGQGLQFLFEYFSETQRNKGNFPGRFSGRQFSNSRSEMNVSTLELGDSALYLCASSRTGTAEAFFGQGTRLTVV.

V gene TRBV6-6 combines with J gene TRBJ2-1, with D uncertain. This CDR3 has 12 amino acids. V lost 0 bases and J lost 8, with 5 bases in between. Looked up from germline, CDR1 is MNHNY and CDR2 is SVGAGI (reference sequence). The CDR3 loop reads CASSYSDHEQFF. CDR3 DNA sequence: TGTGCCAGCAGTTACTCGGACCATGAGCAGTTCTTC.

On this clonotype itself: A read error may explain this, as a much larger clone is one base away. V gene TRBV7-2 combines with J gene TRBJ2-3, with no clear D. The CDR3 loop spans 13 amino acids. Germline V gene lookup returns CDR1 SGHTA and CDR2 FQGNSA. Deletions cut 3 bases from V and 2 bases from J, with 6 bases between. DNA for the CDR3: TGTGCCAGCAGCTTTGGCGACACAGATACGCAGTATTTT. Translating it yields CASSFGDTDTQYF. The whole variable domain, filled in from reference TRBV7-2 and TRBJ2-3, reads GAGVSQSPSNKVTEKGKDVELRCDPISGHTALYWYRQSLGQGLEFLIYFQGNSAPDKSGLPSDRFSAERTGGSVSTLTIQRTQQEDSAVYLCASSFGDTDTQYFGPGTRLTVL.

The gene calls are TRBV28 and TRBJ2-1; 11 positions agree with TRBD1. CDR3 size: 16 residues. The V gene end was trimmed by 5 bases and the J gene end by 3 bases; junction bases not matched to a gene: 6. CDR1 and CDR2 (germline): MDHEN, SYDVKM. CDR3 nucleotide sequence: TGTGCCAGCAGTCATCCGGGACAGGGGGACTACAATGAGCAGTTCTTC. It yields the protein CASSHPGQGDYNEQFF.

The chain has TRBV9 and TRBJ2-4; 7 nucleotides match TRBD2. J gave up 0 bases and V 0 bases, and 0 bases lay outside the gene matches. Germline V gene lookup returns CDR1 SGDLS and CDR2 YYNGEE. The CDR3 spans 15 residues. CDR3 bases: TGTGCCAGCAGCGTAGGCGGGGGAGCCAAAAACATTCAGTACTTC. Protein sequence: CASSVGGGAKNIQYF.

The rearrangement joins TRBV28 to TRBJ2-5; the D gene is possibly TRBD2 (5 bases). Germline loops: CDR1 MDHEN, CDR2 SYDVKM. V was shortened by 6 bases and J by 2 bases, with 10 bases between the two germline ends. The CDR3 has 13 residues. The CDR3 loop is CASRRVGQETQYF. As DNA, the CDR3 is TGTGCCAGCAGGAGGGTCGGACAAGAGACCCAGTACTTC.

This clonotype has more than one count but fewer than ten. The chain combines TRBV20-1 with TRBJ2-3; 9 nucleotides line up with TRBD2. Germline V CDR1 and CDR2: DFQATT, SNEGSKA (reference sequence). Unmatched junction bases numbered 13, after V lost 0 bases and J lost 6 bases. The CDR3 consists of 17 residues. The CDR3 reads CSARDSGSGRGSDTQYF. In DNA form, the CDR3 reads TGCAGTGCTAGAGATTCGGGTAGCGGGAGAGGTAGTGATACGCAGTATTTT.

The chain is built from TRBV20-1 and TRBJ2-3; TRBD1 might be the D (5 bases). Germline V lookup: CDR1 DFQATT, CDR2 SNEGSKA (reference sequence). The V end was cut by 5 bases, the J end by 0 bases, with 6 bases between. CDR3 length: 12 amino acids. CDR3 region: CSAAGSTDTQYF. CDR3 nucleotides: TGCAGTGCTGCAGGGAGCACAGATACGCAGTATTTT.

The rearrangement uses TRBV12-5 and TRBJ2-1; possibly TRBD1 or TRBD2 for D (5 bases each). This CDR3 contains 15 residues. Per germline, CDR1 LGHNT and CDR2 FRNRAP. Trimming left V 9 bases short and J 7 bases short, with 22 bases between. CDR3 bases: TGTGCTAGGAACGTTTGGGGGACCCCGAGTAATGAGCAGTTCTTC. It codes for CARNVWGTPSNEQFF.

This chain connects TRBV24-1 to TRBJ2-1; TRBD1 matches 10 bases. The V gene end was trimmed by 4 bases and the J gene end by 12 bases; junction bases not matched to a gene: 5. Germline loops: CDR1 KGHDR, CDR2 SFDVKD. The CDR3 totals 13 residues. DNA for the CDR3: TGTGCCACCAGTGACTTTGGACAGGGGGGGCAGTTCTTC. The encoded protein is CATSDFGQGGQFF.

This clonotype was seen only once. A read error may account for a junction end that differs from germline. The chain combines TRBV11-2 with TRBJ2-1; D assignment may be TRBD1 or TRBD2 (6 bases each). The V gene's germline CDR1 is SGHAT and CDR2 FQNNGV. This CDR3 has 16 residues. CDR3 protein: CAGSQVRGPIGNEQFF. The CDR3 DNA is TGTGCCGGCAGCCAGGTTCGGGGGCCCATAGGCAATGAGCAGTTCTTC. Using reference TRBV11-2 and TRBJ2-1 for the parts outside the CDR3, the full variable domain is EAGVAQSPRYKIIEKRQSVAFWCNPISGHATLYWYQQILGQGPKLLIQFQNNGVVDDSQLPKDRFSAERLKGVDSTLKIQPAKLEDSAVYLCAGSQVRGPIGNEQFFGPGTRLTVL.